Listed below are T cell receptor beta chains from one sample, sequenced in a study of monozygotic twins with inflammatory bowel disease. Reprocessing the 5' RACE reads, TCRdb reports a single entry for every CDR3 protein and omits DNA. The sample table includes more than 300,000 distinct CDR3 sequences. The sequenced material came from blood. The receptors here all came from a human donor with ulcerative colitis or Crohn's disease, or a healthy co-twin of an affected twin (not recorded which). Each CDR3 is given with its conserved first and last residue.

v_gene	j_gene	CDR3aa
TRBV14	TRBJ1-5	CASSQGGVGNQPQHF
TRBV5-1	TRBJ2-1	CASRKDREPYNEQFF
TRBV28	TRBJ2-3	CASSLGGRPDTQYF
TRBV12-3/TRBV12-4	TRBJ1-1	CASSGGQHTEAFF
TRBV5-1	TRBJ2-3	CASSLVVTSGGAGDTQYF
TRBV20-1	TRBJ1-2	CSAHPQTGGYYGYTF
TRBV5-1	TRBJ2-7	CASSTGTAADEQYF
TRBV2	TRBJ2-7	CASKPRTDTYEQYF
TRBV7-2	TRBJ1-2	CASTLGSGPDNYGYTF
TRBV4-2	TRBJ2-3	CASSLRYPGDPTDTQYF
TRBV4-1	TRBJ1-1	CASSHAGGETEAFF
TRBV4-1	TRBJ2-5	CASSRGTGGGVQETQYF
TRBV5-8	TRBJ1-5	CASSLGDLGNQPQHF
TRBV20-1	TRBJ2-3	CSATRQKTSTDTQYF
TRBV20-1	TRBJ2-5	CSAQGDVGMQETQYF
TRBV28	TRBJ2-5	CASSQGTGTVGETQYF
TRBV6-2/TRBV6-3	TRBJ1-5	CASSYRRASDQPQHF
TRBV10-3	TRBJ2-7	CAISEASGTIYEQYF
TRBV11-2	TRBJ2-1	CASSSEGARSYNEQFF
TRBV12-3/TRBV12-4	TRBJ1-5	CASSWTQGRVGNQPQHF
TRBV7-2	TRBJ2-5	CASSFGLAGAETQYF
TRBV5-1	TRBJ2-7	CASSPRDPEVDEQYF
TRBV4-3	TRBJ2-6	CASSHRGTLSGANVLTF
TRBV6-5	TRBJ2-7	CASSYGGREQYF
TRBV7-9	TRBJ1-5	CASSLISEVQPQHF
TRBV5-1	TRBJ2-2	CASERGTNTGELFF